The T cell receptor (beta chain) described here comes from a study of early T cells in non-severe SARS-CoV-2 infection. Overall study context: Sequencing used unsorted whole-blood bulk RNA, so chains lack pairing.

TCRdb reprocessed the 5' RACE reads with MiXCR, giving one entry per CDR3 protein. The data show tens of thousands of distinct CDR3 sequences, about 10% seen once. Trimming took 4 bases from V and 9 from J; bases not matched to a gene: 14. The CDR3 loop spans 17 amino acids. Germline V gives CDR1 SEHNR, CDR2 FQNEAQ (reference sequence). The V gene is TRBV7-9, the J gene TRBJ2-1, with TRBD2 identical over 11 bases. This receptor was taken from an adult who was a healthcare worker with PCR-confirmed SARS-CoV-2 infection or an uninfected control (not recorded which). Material: whole blood, obtained at baseline. CDR3: CASSSDGSRGLAAEQFF. The DNA of the CDR3 is TGTGCCAGCAGCTCAGACGGTAGTAGGGGACTAGCGGCTGAGCAGTTCTTC.